This T cell receptor beta chain was observed in a study of blood T cell repertoires in COVID-19. Study summary: Samples taken during acute and convalescent COVID-19 were collected in the United States, Italy and Spain. Sample material is recorded as cDNA or gDNA derived from T cells, B-cell-depleted T cells, or PBMCs.

TCRdb keeps only in-frame clones here, not all; method: immunoSEQ multiplex PCR. The top ten clones hold over 2% of a sample with roughly 250,000 clones, around 87% of them seen once. This CDR3 contains 15 residues. In germline, CDR1 is LNHDA, CDR2 SQIVND (reference sequence). The V and J ends lost 7 bases and 0 bases respectively, with 13 bases between them. Specimen: peripheral blood. This sequence was found in a woman aged 50 to 65 with acute or convalescent COVID-19. This rearrangement joins TRBV19 to TRBJ1-5; D remains unclear. CDR3 residues: CASILSTYSNQPQHF. CDR3 DNA: TGTGCCAGTATCCTGAGCACCTATAGCAATCAGCCCCAGCATTTT.